The text below deals with one T cell receptor (beta chain). The CDR3 totals 13 residues. The germline V gene has CDR1 SQVTM and CDR2 ANQGSEA. Trimming removed 6 bases at V and 5 bases at J, with 16 bases between. The method was immunoSEQ multiplex PCR; TCRdb's version includes in-frame clones alone and lacks a portion of them. This sample has 35,000 or so clones, with roughly 90% found just once. The data originate from a study of blood T cell repertoires in COVID-19. On the study more broadly: Acute-phase and convalescent COVID-19 samples originated in the United States, Italy and Spain.

The rearrangement uses TRBV29-1 and TRBJ2-5; a weak D match, TRBD2 (5 bases). The clonotype comes from a man between 65 and 85 years old with acute or convalescent COVID-19. Source material: peripheral blood. CDR3 protein: CSVATAVAETQYF. CDR3 nucleotides: TGCAGCGTCGCCACAGCGGTAGCGGAGACCCAGTACTTC.